This T cell receptor beta chain was sequenced in a study of blood T cells in healthy people across ages. Germline assignment: CDR1 SGHRS and CDR2 YFSETQ. The CDR3 consists of 13 residues. The germline V and J ends were trimmed by 4 bases and 6 bases, with 11 bases remaining between them. Each donor's blood draw was roughly 9.8 milliliters of peripheral blood. Points on this clonotype: Its target is not known.

Study-level points and caveats: When set beside aged donors, long-lived donors presented more naive CD4+ cells and higher diversity.

Combining a sample-barcoded 5' primer with a J-beta primer mix, a second PCR ran for roughly 6 to 11 cycles. Every cDNA molecule bore a tag from a template-switch adaptor containing 12 random nucleotides. TCRdb analysed the 5' RACE reads with MiXCR anew, one entry per CDR3 protein. This sample has 1.5 million to 2 million distinct CDR3 sequences, with about 49% found just once. This sequence was found in a woman aged 40 to 50 in good health. Sequencing used blood. The rearrangement joins TRBV5-1 to TRBJ2-4; no reliable D call. The CDR3 sequence is CASSPETVNIQYF. Here the CDR3 DNA reads TGCGCCAGCAGCCCGGAGACCGTAAACATTCAGTACTTC. The complete variable domain, with remaining parts taken from reference TRBV5-1 and TRBJ2-4, reads KAGVTQTPRYLIKTRGQQVTLSCSPISGHRSVSWYQQTPGQGLQFLFEYFSETQRNKGNFPGRFSGRQFSNSRSEMNVSTLELGDSALYLCASSPETVNIQYFGAGTRLSVL.